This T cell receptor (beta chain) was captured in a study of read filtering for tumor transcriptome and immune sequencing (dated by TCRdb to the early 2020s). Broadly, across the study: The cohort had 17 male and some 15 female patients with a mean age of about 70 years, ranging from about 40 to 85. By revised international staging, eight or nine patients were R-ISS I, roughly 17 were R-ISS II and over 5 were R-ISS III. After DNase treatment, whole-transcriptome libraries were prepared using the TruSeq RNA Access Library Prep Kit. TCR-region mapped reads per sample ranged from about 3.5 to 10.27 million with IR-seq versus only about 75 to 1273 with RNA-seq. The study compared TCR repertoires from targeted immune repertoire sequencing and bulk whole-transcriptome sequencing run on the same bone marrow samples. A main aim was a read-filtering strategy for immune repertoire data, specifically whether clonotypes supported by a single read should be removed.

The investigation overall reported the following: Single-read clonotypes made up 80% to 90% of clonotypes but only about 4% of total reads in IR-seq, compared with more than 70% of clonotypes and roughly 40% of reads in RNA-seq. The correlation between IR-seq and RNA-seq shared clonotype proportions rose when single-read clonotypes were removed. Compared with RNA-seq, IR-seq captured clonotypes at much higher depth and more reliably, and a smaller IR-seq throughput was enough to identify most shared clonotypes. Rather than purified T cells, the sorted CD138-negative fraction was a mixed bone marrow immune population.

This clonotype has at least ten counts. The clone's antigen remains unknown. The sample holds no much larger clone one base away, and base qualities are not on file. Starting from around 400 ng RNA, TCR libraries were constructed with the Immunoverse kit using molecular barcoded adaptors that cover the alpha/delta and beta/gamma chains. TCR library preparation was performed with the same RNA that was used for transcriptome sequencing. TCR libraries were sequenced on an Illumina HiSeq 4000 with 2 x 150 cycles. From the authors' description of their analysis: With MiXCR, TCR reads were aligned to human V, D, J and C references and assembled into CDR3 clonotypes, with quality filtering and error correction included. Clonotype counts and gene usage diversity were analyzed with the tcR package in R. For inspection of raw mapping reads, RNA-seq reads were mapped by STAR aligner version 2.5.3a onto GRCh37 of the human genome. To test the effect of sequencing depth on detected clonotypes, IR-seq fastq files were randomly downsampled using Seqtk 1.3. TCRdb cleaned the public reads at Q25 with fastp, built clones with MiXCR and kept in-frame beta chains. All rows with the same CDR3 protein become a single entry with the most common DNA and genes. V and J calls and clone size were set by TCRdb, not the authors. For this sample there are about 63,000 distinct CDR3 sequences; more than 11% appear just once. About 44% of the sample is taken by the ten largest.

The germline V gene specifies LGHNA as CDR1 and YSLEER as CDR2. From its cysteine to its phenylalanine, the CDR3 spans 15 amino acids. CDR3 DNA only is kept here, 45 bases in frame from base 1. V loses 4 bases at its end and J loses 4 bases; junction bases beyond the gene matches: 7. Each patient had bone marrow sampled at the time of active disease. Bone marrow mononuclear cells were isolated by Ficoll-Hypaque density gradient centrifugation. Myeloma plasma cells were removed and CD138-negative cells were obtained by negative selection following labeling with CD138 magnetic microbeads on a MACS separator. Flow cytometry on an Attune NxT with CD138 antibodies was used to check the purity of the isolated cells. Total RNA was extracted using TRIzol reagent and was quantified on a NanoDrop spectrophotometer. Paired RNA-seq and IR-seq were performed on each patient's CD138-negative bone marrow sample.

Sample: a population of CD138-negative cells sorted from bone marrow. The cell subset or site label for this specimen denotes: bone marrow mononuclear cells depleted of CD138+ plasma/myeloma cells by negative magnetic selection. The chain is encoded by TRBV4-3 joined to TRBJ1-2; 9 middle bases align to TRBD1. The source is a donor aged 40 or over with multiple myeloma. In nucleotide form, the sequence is TGCGCCAGCAGCCCATCACAGGGGGCAAGCTATGGCTACACCTTC. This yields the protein CASSPSQGASYGYTF.